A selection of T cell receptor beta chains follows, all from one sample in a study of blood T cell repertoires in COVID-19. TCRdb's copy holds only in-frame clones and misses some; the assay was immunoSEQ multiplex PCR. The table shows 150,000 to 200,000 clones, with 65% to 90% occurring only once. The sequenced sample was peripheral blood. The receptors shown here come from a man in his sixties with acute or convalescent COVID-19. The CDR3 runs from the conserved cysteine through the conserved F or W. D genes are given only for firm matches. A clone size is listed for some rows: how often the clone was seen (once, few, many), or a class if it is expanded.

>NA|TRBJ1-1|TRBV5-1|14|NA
TGCGCCAGCAGCTTAGTAAGAGGAGACACTGAAGCTTTCTTT
CASSLVRGDTEAFF
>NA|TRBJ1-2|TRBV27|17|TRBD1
TGTGCCAGCAGTTCTCAGGACAGGGCCATAGGAAACTATGGCTACACCTTC
CASSSQDRAIGNYGYTF
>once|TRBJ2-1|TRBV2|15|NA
TGTGCCAGCAGTGGCAGGGAAACATCCTACAATGAGCAGTTCTTC
CASSGRETSYNEQFF
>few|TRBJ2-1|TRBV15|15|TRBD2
TGTGCCACCAGGTCAGGTAGCGGGACCTACAATGAGCAGTTCTTC
CATRSGSGTYNEQFF
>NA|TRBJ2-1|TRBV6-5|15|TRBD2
TGTGCCAGCAGACAACTAGCGGCTATGACCAATGAGCAGTTCTTC
CASRQLAAMTNEQFF
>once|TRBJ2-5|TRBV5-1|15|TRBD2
TGCGCCAGCAGCTTGGGGACTAGCGCACAAGAGACCCAGTACTTC
CASSLGTSAQETQYF
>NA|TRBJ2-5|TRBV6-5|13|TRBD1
TGTGCCAGCAGTTACGGACAGGGCCAGACCCAGTACTTC
CASSYGQGQTQYF
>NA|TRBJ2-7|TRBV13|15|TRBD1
TGTGCCAGCAGCTTAGGACAGGGGGCGCCCTACGAGCAGTACTTC
CASSLGQGAPYEQYF
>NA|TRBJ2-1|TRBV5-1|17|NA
TGCGCCAGCAGCTGGGGTAGCGTGACACGCTCCTACAATGAGCAGTTCTTC
CASSWGSVTRSYNEQFF
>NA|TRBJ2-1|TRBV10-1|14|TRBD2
TGCGCCAGCAGTGCGGGACTAGCCGTCTCTGAGCAGTTCTTC
CASSAGLAVSEQFF
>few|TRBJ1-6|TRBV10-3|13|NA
TGTGCCATCAGTTCCAGGGATGGATCACCCCTCCACTTT
CAISSRDGSPLHF
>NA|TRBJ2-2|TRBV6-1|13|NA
TGTGCCAGCAGTGAAGTGCCAGAAGGGGAGCTGTTTTTT
CASSEVPEGELFF
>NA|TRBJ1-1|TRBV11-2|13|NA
TGTGCCAGCAGCCGGAGCAGGGCCGATAGAGCTTTCTTT
CASSRSRADRAFF
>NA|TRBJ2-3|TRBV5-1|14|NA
TGCGCCAGCAGCTTGGGGGGGCTGAGGGATACGCAGTATTTT
CASSLGGLRDTQYF
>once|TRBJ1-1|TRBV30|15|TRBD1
TGTGCCTGGAAAAAACCCAGGGGGCGCGACACTGAAGCTTTCTTT
CAWKKPRGRDTEAFF
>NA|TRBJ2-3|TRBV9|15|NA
TGTGCCAGCAGCGTAGTTGAGGGTCGAACAGATACGCAGTATTTT
CASSVVEGRTDTQYF
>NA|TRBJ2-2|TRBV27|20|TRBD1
TGTGCCAGCAGTTTGATTGTCGGGACAGGGGGATCACCGAACACCGGGGAGCTGTTTTTT
CASSLIVGTGGSPNTGELFF
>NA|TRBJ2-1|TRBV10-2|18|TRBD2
TGCGCCAGCAGGACCTCCCACCTGACTAGCGGGAGCCTCAATGAGCAGTTCTTC
CASRTSHLTSGSLNEQFF
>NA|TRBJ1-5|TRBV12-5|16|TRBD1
TGTGCTAGTGACAATTCCCGGGGACAGCACAATCAGCCCCAGCATTTT
CASDNSRGQHNQPQHF
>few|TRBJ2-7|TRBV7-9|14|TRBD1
TGTGCCAGCAGCGCCGGACAGGGGGCCTACGAGCAGTACTTC
CASSAGQGAYEQYF
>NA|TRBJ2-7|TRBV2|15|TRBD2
TGTGCCAGCAGTTCCGGACTAGCGGCCACCTACGAGCAGTACTTC
CASSSGLAATYEQYF
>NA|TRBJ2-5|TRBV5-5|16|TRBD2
TGTGCCAGCAGCTTGGTTCGGACTAGCGGGACTGAGACCCAGTACTTC
CASSLVRTSGTETQYF
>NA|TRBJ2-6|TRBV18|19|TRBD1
TGTGCCAGCTCACCACAACTAACAGGGGCGTACTCTGGGGCCAACGTCCTGACTTTC
CASSPQLTGAYSGANVLTF
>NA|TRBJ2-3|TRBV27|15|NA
TGTGCCAGCAGTTTACGAGGGAGTTGGCCAGATACGCAGTATTTT
CASSLRGSWPDTQYF
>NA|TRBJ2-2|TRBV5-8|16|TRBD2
TGTGCCAGCAGCGCAGGCGGGAGGTCGAACACCGGGGAGCTGTTTTTT
CASSAGGRSNTGELFF
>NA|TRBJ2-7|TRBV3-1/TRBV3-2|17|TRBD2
TGTGCCAGCAGCCAAGATCCCGGGGGGGTCCCCTCCTACGAGCAGTACTTC
CASSQDPGGVPSYEQYF
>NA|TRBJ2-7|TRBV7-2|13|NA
TGTGCCAGCAGCTTTGGACAGATGACCGAGCAGTACTTC
CASSFGQMTEQYF
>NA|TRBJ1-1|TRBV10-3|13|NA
TGTGCCATCAGTGATGCAGGGGAGACTGAAGCTTTCTTT
CAISDAGETEAFF
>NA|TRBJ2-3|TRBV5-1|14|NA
TGCGCCAGCAGCTTGGTGTCCGGGACAGATACGCAGTATTTT
CASSLVSGTDTQYF
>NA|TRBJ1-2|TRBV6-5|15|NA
TGTGCCAGCAGGGCCTCAGGGGAACTTGTCTATGGCTACACCTTC
CASRASGELVYGYTF
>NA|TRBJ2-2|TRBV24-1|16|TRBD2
TGTGCCACCAGTGATCCGATCCGGACTAGAACCGGGGAGCTGTTTTTT
CATSDPIRTRTGELFF
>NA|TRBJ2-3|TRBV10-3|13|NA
TGTGCCATCAGTGAGCGACTAGCAGATACGCAGTATTTT
CAISERLADTQYF
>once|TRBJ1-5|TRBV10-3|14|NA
TGTGCCGCGAGCCCCGGGGGAGACGGGCAGCCCCAGCATTTT
CAASPGGDGQPQHF
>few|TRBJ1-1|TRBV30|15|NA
TGTGCCTGGACGTCCCAAGGGGCCGGGAACACTGAAGCTTTCTTT
CAWTSQGAGNTEAFF
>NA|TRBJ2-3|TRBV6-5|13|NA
TGTGCCAGCAGGGGACTCTCCACAGATACGCAGTATTTT
CASRGLSTDTQYF
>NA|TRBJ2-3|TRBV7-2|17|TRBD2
TGTGCCAGCAGCCCCCGGACTAGCGGGCACTACACAGATACGCAGTATTTT
CASSPRTSGHYTDTQYF